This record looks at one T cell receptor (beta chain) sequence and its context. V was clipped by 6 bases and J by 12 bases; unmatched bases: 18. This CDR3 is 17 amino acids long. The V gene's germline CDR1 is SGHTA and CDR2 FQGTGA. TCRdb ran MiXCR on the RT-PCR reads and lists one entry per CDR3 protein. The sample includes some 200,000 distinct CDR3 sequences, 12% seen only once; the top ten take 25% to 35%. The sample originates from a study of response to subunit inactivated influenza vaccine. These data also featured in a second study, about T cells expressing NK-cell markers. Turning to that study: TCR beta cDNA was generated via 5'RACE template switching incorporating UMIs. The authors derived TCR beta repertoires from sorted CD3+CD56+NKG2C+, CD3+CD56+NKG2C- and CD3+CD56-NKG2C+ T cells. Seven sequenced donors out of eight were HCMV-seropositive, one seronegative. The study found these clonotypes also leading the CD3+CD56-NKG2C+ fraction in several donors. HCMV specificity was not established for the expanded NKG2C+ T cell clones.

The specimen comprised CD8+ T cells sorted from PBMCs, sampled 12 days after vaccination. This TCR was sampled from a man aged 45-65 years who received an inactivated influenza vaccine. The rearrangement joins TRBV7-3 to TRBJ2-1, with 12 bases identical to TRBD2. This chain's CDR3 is CASRPQSLAGGTPGQFF. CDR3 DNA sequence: TGTGCCAGCAGGCCACAATCACTAGCGGGAGGTACTCCGGGGCAGTTCTTC.